This T cell receptor (beta chain) was sequenced for a study of CD8 T cells in ankylosing spondylitis. This clonotype has just a few counts. TCRdb fed the 5' RACE reads into MiXCR, producing one record per CDR3 protein. The sample lists approximately 300,000 distinct CDR3 sequences, around 21% seen once, with roughly 3.6% in the top ten. The TCR sequence derives from a female donor with ankylosing spondylitis or in good health (not recorded which). Material for sequencing was blood, either unsorted or a sorted T cell fraction (not recorded which).

The CDR3 sequence: CSASPDLGQGPYEQYF. The CDR3 DNA sequence: TGCAGTGCTAGCCCGGACCTGGGACAGGGGCCCTACGAGCAGTACTTC. The chain uses TRBV20-1 and TRBJ2-7, with TRBD1 identical over 10 bases. The CDR3 totals 16 residues. The germline V gene encodes CDR1 DFQATT and CDR2 SNEGSKA (reference sequence). Losses at the gene ends were 3 bases for V and 2 bases for J; bases not matched to a gene: 10.